The 20 T cell receptor beta chains given below trace back to one sample, sequenced in a study of CD8 T cells in ankylosing spondylitis. Overall study findings and caveats: There was a TCR beta motif, made of eight highly homologous variants, that appeared characteristic of ankylosing spondylitis blood.

TCRdb ran MiXCR on the 5' RACE reads and lists one entry per CDR3 protein. The table shows over 600,000 distinct CDR3 sequences, with around 17% occurring only once. These receptors lack a known antigen. The material sequenced was blood, either unsorted or a sorted T cell fraction (not recorded which). The source of these receptors is a male donor with ankylosing spondylitis.

The gene calls are TRBV6-5 and TRBJ1-6; D is uncertain. The V gene's germline CDR1 is MNHEY and CDR2 SVGAGI. This CDR3 spans 15 amino acids. V lost 0 bases and J lost 10, with 13 bases in between. CDR3 sequence reads: CASSYSVEPRSPLHF. In DNA, the CDR3 is TGTGCCAGCAGTTACTCGGTGGAACCCCGGTCACCCCTCCACTTT.

This clonotype was seen only a few times. The CDR3 DNA sequence: TGTGCCAGCAGCCCTCTGTGGGAGGAATCCTACAATGAGCAGTTCTTC. Translation gives CASSPLWEESYNEQFF. The V gene is TRBV16, the J gene TRBJ2-1; D might be TRBD2 (6 bases). Trimming removed 4 bases at V and 1 base at J, with 14 bases between. Germline assignment: CDR1 KGHSY and CDR2 FQNENV. The CDR3 runs 16 residues.

This clonotype was counted a few times. This sequence joins TRBV5-5 and TRBJ2-5, with D possibly matching TRBD2 (6 bases). Germline CDR1 is SGHKS and CDR2 is YYEKEE (reference sequence). Trimming removed 7 bases from V and 0 bases from J, with 16 bases in between. The CDR3 loop spans 15 amino acids. The CDR3 spells CASARKGLYQETQYF. The CDR3 DNA sequence: TGTGCCAGCGCGAGGAAGGGACTCTACCAAGAGACCCAGTACTTC.

The chain carries TRBV20-1 and TRBJ2-5, with D unclear. CDR1 is DFQATT, CDR2 SNEGSKA, per germline (reference sequence). Trimming removed 1 base at V and 2 bases at J, with 5 bases between. CDR3 length equals 12 residues. CDR3 DNA: TGCAGTGCTAGAGTTTCTCAAGAGACCCAGTACTTC. Protein product: CSARVSQETQYF.

The chain employs TRBV7-9 and TRBJ2-1; 13 positions match TRBD2. V dropped 5 bases and J dropped 7; count of bases not matched to a gene: 5. Per germline, CDR1 SEHNR and CDR2 FQNEAQ (reference sequence). The CDR3 consists of 15 residues. CDR3 in amino acids: CASSTRTSGSNEQFF. For the CDR3, the DNA is TGTGCCAGCAGCACTCGGACTAGCGGGAGTAATGAGCAGTTCTTC. The full variable domain, its missing parts supplied by reference TRBV7-9 and TRBJ2-1, is DTGVSQNPRHKITKRGQNVTFRCDPISEHNRLYWYRQTLGQGPEFLTYFQNEAQLEKSRLLSDRFSAERPKGSFSTLEIQRTEQGDSAMYLCASSTRTSGSNEQFFGPGTRLTVL.

This clonotype was counted only a few times. The chain is built from TRBV6-5 and TRBJ2-7, with D possibly matching TRBD1 (6 bases). V dropped 2 bases and J dropped 0 bases, with 8 bases sitting between them. The CDR3 totals 14 residues. Germline CDR1 MNHEY, CDR2 SVGAGI. CDR3 in DNA: TGTGCCAGCAGTTACCCGGACAGCTCCTACGAGCAGTACTTC. This sequence encodes CASSYPDSSYEQYF.

The V call is TRBV12-3 or TRBV12-4, the J call TRBJ2-7; tentatively, D is TRBD1 or TRBD2 (6 bases each). V lost 6 bases, J lost 6 bases, and 18 bases lay in between. This CDR3 is 14 amino acids long. This chain's CDR3 is CASRPVGGSVEQYF. The CDR3, as DNA: TGTGCCAGCAGGCCCGTGGGGGGCTCGGTCGAGCAGTACTTC.

The chain joins TRBV3-1 to TRBJ2-7; no definite D call. Germline V gives CDR1 LGHDT, CDR2 YNNKEL (reference sequence). CDR3 size: 13 residues. V was pared by 3 bases and J by 3 bases, with 9 bases between. CDR3 loop: CASSHRAGYEQYF. The CDR3 DNA sequence: TGTGCCAGCAGCCATCGCGCAGGCTACGAGCAGTACTTC.

This clonotype was seen just once. The genes are TRBV5-6 and TRBJ2-7; D is tentatively TRBD1 or TRBD2 (5 bases each). The CDR3 covers 16 residues. V was cut by 4 bases and J by 0 bases, with 17 bases left in between. Per the germline V gene, CDR1 is SGHDT and CDR2 is YYEEEE. CDR3 in amino acids: CASSGGQGESSYEQYF. The CDR3 DNA follows: TGTGCCAGCAGCGGGGGTCAAGGAGAGAGCTCCTACGAGCAGTACTTC. Complete variable domain (other parts from reference TRBV5-6 and TRBJ2-7): DAGVTQSPTHLIKTRGQQVTLRCSPKSGHDTVSWYQQALGQGPQFIFQYYEEEERQRGNFPDRFSGHQFPNYSSELNVNALLLGDSALYLCASSGGQGESSYEQYFGPGTRLTVT.

This clonotype was counted only a few times. The chain recombines TRBV5-1 with TRBJ1-1; 7 bases are a match to TRBD1. V shed 4 bases, J shed 5 bases, and the junction held 5 bases outside the gene matches. Germline V gives CDR1 SGHRS, CDR2 YFSETQ. CDR3 length: 13 amino acids. In DNA form, the CDR3 reads TGCGCCAGCAGCGAGGGGGCTGGGACTGAAGCTTTCTTT. Encoded protein: CASSEGAGTEAFF.

The genes are TRBV19 and TRBJ2-1, with TRBD2 identical over 9 bases. This CDR3 has 16 amino acids. Germline V lookup: CDR1 LNHDA, CDR2 SQIVND (reference sequence). V lost 1 base, J lost 3 bases, and 4 bases stayed unmatched. The CDR3 protein is CASSIVKTSGYNEQFF. The CDR3 coding sequence is TGTGCCAGTAGTATAGTAAAGACTAGCGGCTACAATGAGCAGTTCTTC.

This clonotype was counted between two and nine times. The rearrangement links TRBV18 to TRBJ2-3, with D possibly matching TRBD2 (6 bases). Per the germline V gene, CDR1 is KGHSH and CDR2 is LQKENI. The CDR3 consists of 17 residues. V was cut by 3 bases and J by 3 bases, with 19 bases left in between. CDR3 residues: CASSPGSGREGTDTQYF. DNA of the CDR3: TGTGCCAGCTCACCGGGTTCCGGGAGAGAAGGGACAGATACGCAGTATTTT.

The table lists this clonotype with a few counts. V and J are TRBV7-8 and TRBJ1-6, with D hard to call. Germline CDR1 and CDR2: SGHVS and FQNEAQ. CDR3 length: 13 residues. V lost 1 base and J lost 13, with 11 bases in between. The CDR3 spells CASSLEGLEPLHF. Here the CDR3 DNA reads TGTGCCAGCAGCTTAGAAGGGCTTGAGCCCCTCCACTTT.

This clonotype showed up just once. This sequence joins TRBV20-1 and TRBJ1-2, with a possible D match to TRBD1 (5 bases). Germline lookup yields CDR1 DFQATT and CDR2 SNEGSKA (reference sequence). The germline V and J ends were trimmed by 0 bases and 4 bases, with 12 bases remaining between them. This CDR3 is 14 amino acids long. This CDR3 is CSARDNPGGYGYTF. In DNA form, the CDR3 reads TGCAGTGCTAGAGATAATCCCGGGGGCTATGGCTACACCTTC.

The chain employs TRBV7-8 and TRBJ2-3; the match to TRBD1 covers 7 bases. V shed 1 base, J shed 4 bases, and the junction held 5 bases outside the gene matches. The germline gives CDR1 SGHVS, CDR2 FQNEAQ. The length of the CDR3 is 15 residues. CDR3 sequence (DNA): TGTGCCAGCAGCTTAGGTGACAGGGTTTCAGATACGCAGTATTTT. Amino acid sequence: CASSLGDRVSDTQYF.

The V and J genes are TRBV20-1 and TRBJ2-1, with D possibly being TRBD2 (5 bases). Germline V gene lookup returns CDR1 DFQATT and CDR2 SNEGSKA (reference sequence). The germline V and J ends were trimmed by 1 base and 8 bases, with 18 bases remaining between them. This CDR3 spans 15 amino acids. CDR3 protein: CSARATGVLGYEQFF. In nucleotides, the CDR3 is TGCAGTGCTAGAGCCACCGGGGTCTTGGGATATGAGCAGTTCTTC.

The chain joins TRBV20-1 to TRBJ1-2; a possible D gene is TRBD1 (5 bases). Germline loops: CDR1 DFQATT, CDR2 SNEGSKA (reference sequence). CDR3 length: 14 residues. Trimming shortened V by 0 bases and J by 5 bases, and 13 bases separated the two germline ends. For the CDR3, the DNA is TGCAGTGCTAGAGATTACCCAGGGAGTTATGGCTACACCTTC. Protein product: CSARDYPGSYGYTF.

The chain has TRBV7-2 and TRBJ2-1; D is possibly TRBD2 (5 bases). The CDR3 is 16 amino acids. V lost 1 base and J lost 3, with 13 bases in between. The germline V gene encodes CDR1 SGHTA and CDR2 FQGNSA. The CDR3 here is CASSLVVGVDYNEQFF. CDR3 nucleotide sequence: TGTGCCAGCAGCTTAGTTGTGGGAGTTGACTACAATGAGCAGTTCTTC.

This clonotype was observed many times. The chain couples TRBV29-1 to TRBJ2-2, with D hard to call. Trimming took 4 bases from V and 2 from J, leaving 5 bases between them. CDR1 and CDR2 (germline): SQVTM, ANQGSEA. The CDR3 length is 12 residues. The CDR3 loop reads CSVVRNTGELFF. In DNA, the CDR3 is TGCAGCGTTGTCCGAAACACCGGGGAGCTGTTTTTT.

In its sample, this clonotype was seen a few times. The V gene is TRBV20-1, the J gene TRBJ1-1; D is ambiguous. Germline V gene data show CDR1 as DFQATT and CDR2 as SNEGSKA (reference sequence). This CDR3 is built from 11 residues. V lost 4 bases and J lost 11, with 14 bases in between. The CDR3 nucleotides read TGCAGTGCTAACCCAGAGGGCTTGGCTTTCTTT. It codes for CSANPEGLAFF.